This TCR beta chain was retrieved from a study of T cells in Graves' hyperthyroidism and ophthalmopathy. This clonotype showed up just a few times. Its antigen is not known. Diagnosis relied on clinical symptoms, serum thyroxine and TRAb, thyroid ultrasound and orbital computed tomography. Study findings and constraints: From stable hyperthyroidism, ophthalmopathy was separated by a 13 V-J model.

Researchers amplified the TCR beta CDR3 regions from RNA transcripts. Primed by the HTBI set, a first-round RT-PCR was run on the TCR CDR3. TCRdb re-analysed the multiplex PCR reads in MiXCR, keeping a single row per CDR3 protein. Among about 340,000 distinct CDR3 sequences listed, 18% were seen once. Unmatched junction bases numbered 5, after V lost 3 bases and J lost 5 bases. The CDR3 is 15 residues long. CDR1 and CDR2 (germline): SGHRS, YFSETQ. The chain couples TRBV5-1 to TRBJ2-5; TRBD2 matches at 12 bases. Input material: blood. The source of this sequence is a woman aged 45-65 years with Graves' hyperthyroidism. This chain's CDR3 is CASSYTSGGFETQYF. The CDR3 DNA follows: TGCGCCAGCAGCTACACTAGCGGGGGGTTTGAGACCCAGTACTTC.